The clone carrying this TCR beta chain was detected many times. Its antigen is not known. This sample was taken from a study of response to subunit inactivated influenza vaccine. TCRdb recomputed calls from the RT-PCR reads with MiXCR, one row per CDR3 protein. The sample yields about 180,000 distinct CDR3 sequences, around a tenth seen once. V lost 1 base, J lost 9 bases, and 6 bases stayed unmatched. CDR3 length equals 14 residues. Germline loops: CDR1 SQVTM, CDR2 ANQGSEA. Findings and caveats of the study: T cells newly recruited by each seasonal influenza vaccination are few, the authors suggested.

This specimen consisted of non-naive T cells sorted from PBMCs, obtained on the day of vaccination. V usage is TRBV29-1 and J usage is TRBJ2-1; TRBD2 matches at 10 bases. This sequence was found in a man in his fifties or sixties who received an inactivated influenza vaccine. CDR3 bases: TGCAGCGTTGAAGTCCTAGCGGGAGCGGTTGAGCAGTTCTTC. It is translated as CSVEVLAGAVEQFF.